A single sample gave rise to the 18 T cell receptor beta chains below, sequenced in a study of CD8+ T cells in alopecia areata. TCR sequencing used cDNA made by reverse transcription of extracted RNA. The repertoire was sequenced with immunoSEQ multiplex PCR; TCRdb's copy has only in-frame clones and lacks some. The sample consists of under 350,000 clones, 58% of them appearing once. Regarding treatment: oral pan-JAK inhibitor, 5-10 mg twice daily. The material sequenced was CD4+ T cells sorted from blood, taken at week 24, from a patient treated with tofacitinib. Source of these receptors: a human donor with alopecia areata.

The gene calls are TRBV7-2 and TRBJ2-3; 7 nucleotides line up with TRBD1. This CDR3 contains 15 residues. Germline CDR1 is SGHTA and CDR2 is FQGNSA. J was trimmed by 4 bases and V by 2 bases; bases with no gene match: 6. The CDR3 DNA reads TGTGCCAGCAGCTTAAATCGACAGGGCCCAGATACGCAGTATTTT. This gives the protein CASSLNRQGPDTQYF.

The chain combines TRBV2 with TRBJ2-7; the D gene is possibly TRBD2 (6 bases). CDR1 is SNHLY, CDR2 FYNNEI, per germline. V was trimmed by 7 bases and J by 1 base, leaving 11 bases between them. The CDR3 is 13 residues long. The CDR3 protein is CASMRDVSYEQYF. In DNA form, the CDR3 reads TGTGCCAGCATGCGGGACGTTTCCTACGAGCAGTACTTC.

The chain joins TRBV5-6 to TRBJ2-2; no definite D call. V lost 3 bases and J lost 4, with 7 bases in between. Germline-derived CDR1 and CDR2 are SGHDT and YYEEEE. This CDR3 is built from 13 residues. In DNA form, the CDR3 reads TGTGCCAGCAGCTCCGTACTCACCGGGGAGCTGTTTTTT. This encodes CASSSVLTGELFF.

This rearrangement joins TRBV19 to TRBJ2-1; 9 nucleotides align to TRBD1. The length of the CDR3 is 18 residues. From germline, CDR1 is LNHDA and CDR2 SQIVND (reference sequence). V was pared by 4 bases and J by 1 base, with 11 bases of the junction left unmatched. CDR3 coding DNA: TGTGCCAGTAGTAGACCGGGACAGGGAAGTAGTTCCTACAATGAGCAGTTCTTC. Protein sequence: CASSRPGQGSSSYNEQFF.

This clone was recorded only once. The chain couples TRBV10-3 to TRBJ2-6; TRBD1 or TRBD2 may be the D gene (5 bases each). The CDR3 runs 17 residues. Per the germline V gene, CDR1 is ENHRY and CDR2 is SYGVKD. V dropped 4 bases and J dropped 0 bases, with 13 bases sitting between them. CDR3 residues: CAISVRGDNSGANVLTF. DNA of the CDR3: TGTGCCATCAGTGTACGAGGGGATAACTCTGGGGCCAACGTCCTGACTTTC.

This chain connects TRBV4-2 to TRBJ2-4, with D perhaps matching TRBD1 (6 bases). CDR1 is LGHNA, CDR2 YNFKEQ, per germline. V lost 0 bases to trimming and J lost 7 bases, with 10 bases between them. The CDR3 covers 14 residues. Here the CDR3 DNA reads TGTGCCAGCAGCCAAGATTCAGGGGTGAACATTCAGTACTTC. Translation: CASSQDSGVNIQYF.

This clone showed up just a few times. This rearrangement joins TRBV7-2 to TRBJ2-7; 14 bases match TRBD2. V gave up 6 bases and J gave up 3 bases; unmatched junction bases: 4. The V gene's germline CDR1 is SGHTA and CDR2 FQGNSA. The CDR3 is 15 amino acids. The CDR3 protein is CASSQGTSGGYEQYF. CDR3 sequence (DNA): TGTGCCAGCAGTCAAGGGACTAGCGGGGGCTACGAGCAGTACTTC.

The V call is TRBV4-2, the J call TRBJ2-5; 8 nucleotides match TRBD1. The germline V gene encodes CDR1 LGHNA and CDR2 YNFKEQ. J lost 5 bases, V lost 1 base, and 6 bases had no gene match. This CDR3 has 15 amino acids. CDR3 loop: CASSQAAAGGETQYF. The CDR3 DNA is TGTGCCAGCAGCCAAGCTGCCGCAGGGGGCGAGACCCAGTACTTC.

The chain combines TRBV19 with TRBJ2-1; the D gene is possibly TRBD1 (6 bases). V lost 5 bases and J lost 14, with 19 bases in between. This CDR3 is built from 13 residues. In germline, CDR1 is LNHDA, CDR2 SQIVND (reference sequence). The chain's CDR3 is CASSVRPGQGKFF. The CDR3 DNA is TGTGCCAGTAGTGTGAGGCCGGGACAAGGCAAGTTCTTC.

For the CDR3, the DNA is TGCGCCAGCAGCTTGGAACAGGGCGGCACCTACGAGCAGTACTTC. It encodes CASSLEQGGTYEQYF. The genes are TRBV5-1 and TRBJ2-7; the D gene is possibly TRBD1 (6 bases). In germline, CDR1 is SGHRS, CDR2 YFSETQ. The CDR3 contains 15 residues. Trimming left V 0 bases short and J 2 bases short, with 12 bases between.

This clone has a handful of counts. A junction boundary mismatches the germline segment, possibly from a read error. J is TRBJ2-7 and V is TRBV7-7; 9 bases match TRBD1. CDR3 length: 15 amino acids. The germline V gene encodes CDR1 SSHAT and CDR2 FNYEAQ (reference sequence). As DNA, the CDR3 is TGTGCTAGCAGCTTAGGCCCGGGGACAGGGTACGAGCAGTACTTC. Translating gives CASSLGPGTGYEQYF.

The chain recombines TRBV6-1 with TRBJ1-2; D remains unclear. Trimming left V 3 bases short and J 3 bases short, with 20 bases between. The CDR3 is made up of 17 amino acids. The V gene's germline CDR1 is MNHNS and CDR2 SASEGT. Here the CDR3 DNA reads TGTGCCAGCAGTGACACCCTAACAGCTTCTGGGGACTATGGCTACACCTTC. Residues: CASSDTLTASGDYGYTF.

V and J are TRBV11-2 and TRBJ2-5; D is perhaps TRBD2 (5 bases). Germline-derived CDR1 and CDR2 are SGHAT and FQNNGV. The CDR3 spans 15 residues. V shed 3 bases and J shed 4 bases, with 15 bases lying between them. The CDR3 sequence is CASSFAGLAGETQYF. As DNA, the CDR3 is TGTGCCAGCAGCTTTGCTGGTCTAGCAGGAGAGACCCAGTACTTC.

V usage is TRBV18 and J usage is TRBJ1-1, with 7 bases matching TRBD1. V gave up 8 bases and J gave up 8 bases; unmatched junction bases: 14. The CDR3 has 14 amino acids. The germline gives CDR1 KGHSH, CDR2 LQKENI. The DNA for the CDR3 is TGTGCCAGCAGCGTAAGACCCTCGGACAGGGAAGCTTTCTTT. Translating it yields CASSVRPSDREAFF.

The chain joins TRBV30 to TRBJ2-3, with TRBD2 matching over 9 bases. J was trimmed by 0 bases and V by 4 bases; bases with no gene match: 8. Germline CDR1 GTSNPN, CDR2 SVGIG (reference sequence). This CDR3 spans 16 amino acids. Written as DNA, the CDR3 is TGTGCCTGGAATCCGGGACTAGCAGGGAGCACAGATACGCAGTATTTT. Translation gives CAWNPGLAGSTDTQYF.

This clone was seen a few times. The chain recombines TRBV30 with TRBJ2-2; unclear D gene. Per the germline V gene, CDR1 is GTSNPN and CDR2 is SVGIG (reference sequence). Trimming took 0 bases from V and 3 from J, leaving 11 bases between them. This CDR3 is 15 amino acids long. The CDR3 region is CAWSVGRRHTGELFF. CDR3 nucleotide sequence: TGTGCCTGGAGTGTGGGCCGTCGTCACACCGGGGAGCTGTTTTTT.

The V call is TRBV18, the J call TRBJ2-3; D is uncertain. CDR1 and CDR2 from the germline V gene are KGHSH and LQKENI. The CDR3 consists of 13 residues. V was pared by 1 base and J by 6 bases, with 8 bases between. The CDR3 is CASSPLVGDTQYF. The CDR3 nucleotides are TGTGCCAGCTCACCACTCGTAGGTGATACGCAGTATTTT.

The rearrangement links TRBV6-5 to TRBJ2-7; 8 bases match TRBD1. Germline loops: CDR1 MNHEY, CDR2 SVGAGI. This CDR3 region has 15 residues. The junction had 6 bases not matched to a gene; V was cut back by 2 bases and J by 3 bases. For the CDR3, the DNA is TGTGCCAGCAGTTACCGATGGACAGGGATCTACGAGCAGTACTTC. As protein: CASSYRWTGIYEQYF.